The 26 T cell receptor beta chains below all came from one sample that was sequenced in a study of T-cell memory formation after mild COVID-19. MiXCR was run by TCRdb on the 5' RACE reads, yielding one entry per CDR3 protein. Of under 60,000 distinct CDR3 sequences in the sample, over 9% are singletons; the top ten hold 10% to 15%. Sequenced sample: PBMCs or a T cell subset sorted from them (not recorded which). The receptors were sampled from an adult woman who had mild COVID-19 (a few samples of this study predate the infection). Cell type and time point are not known.

This clonotype was counted ten times or more. This chain uses TRBV29-1 with TRBJ1-1; 8 nucleotides agree with TRBD1. The CDR3 has 12 amino acids. Germline assignment: CDR1 SQVTM and CDR2 ANQGSEA. V gave up 6 bases and J gave up 4 bases; unmatched junction bases: 4. CDR3 nucleotides: TGCAGCGTCGACAGGGGAGGCACTGAAGCTTTCTTT. This encodes CSVDRGGTEAFF.

There are many counts of this clonotype. The genes are TRBV2 and TRBJ2-5, with a weak D call TRBD1 (6 bases). The CDR3 contains 14 residues. The germline V and J ends were trimmed by 4 bases and 5 bases, with 14 bases remaining between them. The germline CDR1 and CDR2 sequences are SNHLY and FYNNEI. The CDR3 coding sequence is TGTGCCAGCAGTGTCTGGGGGCAGGAGGAGACCCAGTACTTC. Its protein is CASSVWGQEETQYF.

This clonotype was counted only a few times. The chain uses TRBV7-2 and TRBJ2-1; D may be TRBD2 (5 bases). Per the germline V gene, CDR1 is SGHTA and CDR2 is FQGNSA. Trimming pared 5 bases from V and 7 bases from J, leaving 15 bases between. The CDR3 has 14 residues. Here the CDR3 DNA reads TGTGCCAGCAGCACCGGAGGTAGCAGGAATGAGCAGTTCTTC. As protein: CASSTGGSRNEQFF. Variable domain in full (rest from reference TRBV7-2 and TRBJ2-1): GAGVSQSPSNKVTEKGKDVELRCDPISGHTALYWYRQSLGQGLEFLIYFQGNSAPDKSGLPSDRFSAERTGGSVSTLTIQRTQQEDSAVYLCASSTGGSRNEQFFGPGTRLTVL.

This clonotype came up a few times. V usage is TRBV20-1 and J usage is TRBJ2-1; D remains unclear. Germline loops: CDR1 DFQATT, CDR2 SNEGSKA (reference sequence). The CDR3 is made up of 11 amino acids. The ends were cut back, 3 bases at V and 4 bases at J, with 4 bases in the middle. CDR3 protein: CSASHYNEQFF. CDR3 bases: TGCAGTGCTAGCCATTACAATGAGCAGTTCTTC.

This chain links TRBV3-1 with TRBJ1-1; 9 bases are shared with TRBD1. The V segment lost 1 base and the J segment 5 bases; nucleotides outside the gene matches: 5. Germline V gene lookup returns CDR1 LGHDT and CDR2 YNNKEL (reference sequence). The length of the CDR3 is 15 residues. The CDR3 loop is CASSQADRGRTEAFF. In DNA form, the CDR3 reads TGTGCCAGCAGCCAAGCGGACAGGGGTAGAACTGAAGCTTTCTTT.

The V gene is TRBV6-2 or TRBV6-3, the J gene TRBJ1-1; unclear D gene. Trimming took off 2 bases at V and 2 bases at J, with 12 bases between the two ends. This CDR3 spans 15 amino acids. CDR1 and CDR2 from the germline V gene are MNHEY and SVGEGT. The CDR3 here is CASSYRWQANTEAFF. In nucleotides, the CDR3 is TGTGCCAGCAGTTACCGGTGGCAGGCAAACACTGAAGCTTTCTTT.

This clonotype occurred many times. DNA of the CDR3: TGTGCCACCAGCAGAGATGGCAGGGGCTACGAGCAGTACTTC. Protein: CATSRDGRGYEQYF. This sequence joins TRBV15 and TRBJ2-7; TRBD1 is a possible D gene (6 bases). Trimming shortened V by 0 bases and J by 3 bases, and 9 bases separated the two germline ends. The CDR3 length is 14 residues. CDR1 is LNHNV, CDR2 YYDKDF, per germline (reference sequence).

The sample holds a few counts of this clonotype. This chain uses TRBV10-2 with TRBJ2-2; 7 bases fit TRBD2. CDR3 length: 14 amino acids. V gave up 7 bases and J gave up 1 base; unmatched junction bases: 3. Germline-derived CDR1 and CDR2 are WSHSY and SAAADI. The CDR3 reads CASTLAGNTGELFF. The CDR3 coding sequence is TGCGCCAGCACGTTAGCGGGGAACACCGGGGAGCTGTTTTTT.

This clonotype was counted between two and nine times. The chain is built from TRBV7-9 and TRBJ2-1; D not certain. Between the trimmed V and J ends, which lost 4 bases and 5 bases, there was a span of 3 bases. There are 11 residues in the CDR3. Germline CDR1 SEHNR, CDR2 FQNEAQ (reference sequence). CDR3 DNA sequence: TGTGCCAGCAGCTGGAACAATGAGCAGTTCTTC. It codes for CASSWNNEQFF.

This clonotype turned up a few times. The V call is TRBV9, the J call TRBJ1-2; a possible D gene is TRBD1 (5 bases). This CDR3 has 14 amino acids. The ends were cut back, 0 bases at V and 6 bases at J, with 12 bases in the middle. From germline, CDR1 is SGDLS and CDR2 YYNGEE. The CDR3 coding sequence is TGTGCCAGCAGCGTAGCTGACAGTCCAAATGGCTACACCTTC. Translating gives CASSVADSPNGYTF.

This chain links TRBV24-1 with TRBJ2-5; 8 bases are shared with TRBD1. Germline V gene sequence: CDR1 KGHDR, CDR2 SFDVKD. The CDR3 sequence is 15 residues long. The V gene end was trimmed by 3 bases and the J gene end by 5 bases; junction bases not matched to a gene: 7. The CDR3 bases are TGTGCCACCAGTGATCGGACAGGGATCAGGGAGACCCAGTACTTC. Encoded protein: CATSDRTGIRETQYF.

This clonotype was detected a few times. This sequence joins TRBV7-2 and TRBJ2-4, with D uncertain. V was clipped by 1 base and J by 0 bases, with 7 bases between them. The CDR3 is 15 amino acids. Germline CDR1 is SGHTA and CDR2 is FQGNSA. CDR3 amino acids: CASSLGDLAKNIQYF. The CDR3 region has the DNA TGTGCCAGCAGCTTAGGGGATCTAGCCAAAAACATTCAGTACTTC.

At least ten counts were recorded for this clonotype. The chain has TRBV5-4 and TRBJ2-7; D might be TRBD1 (5 bases). The germline CDR1 and CDR2 sequences are SGHNT and YYREEE (reference sequence). The CDR3 is 14 amino acids. V was clipped by 4 bases and J by 2 bases, with 13 bases between them. For the CDR3, the DNA is TGTGCCAGCAGCATCAGGGCTTTCCCCTACGAGCAGTACTTC. Protein: CASSIRAFPYEQYF.

This clonotype has only a few counts. This sequence joins TRBV7-9 and TRBJ2-1; TRBD1 matches 7 bases. Germline V gene lookup returns CDR1 SEHNR and CDR2 FQNEAQ (reference sequence). Trimming cost V 9 bases and J 4 bases; bases outside gene matches: 24. There are 19 residues in the CDR3. The CDR3 here is CARSISGGDRVGKYNEQFF. For the CDR3, the DNA is TGTGCCAGAAGCATCTCAGGGGGTGACAGGGTTGGGAAATACAATGAGCAGTTCTTC.

This clonotype was picked up a small number of times. V gene TRBV6-2 or TRBV6-3 combines with J gene TRBJ1-1; D might be TRBD1 (5 bases). The V end was cut by 6 bases, the J end by 1 base, with 15 bases between. The CDR3 covers 15 residues. Germline loops: CDR1 MNHEY, CDR2 SVGEGT. CDR3 protein: CASSKVGRTNTEAFF. CDR3 coding DNA: TGTGCCAGCAGCAAAGTGGGACGGACGAACACTGAAGCTTTCTTT.

This clonotype was observed a few times. CDR3 loop: CATSVAGGGAFF. The CDR3 DNA sequence: TGTGCCACCAGTGTCGCAGGGGGCGGGGCTTTCTTT. The chain couples TRBV24-1 to TRBJ1-1; 8 nucleotides align to TRBD1. V dropped 5 bases and J dropped 11; count of bases not matched to a gene: 6. This CDR3 has 12 residues. Germline CDR1 reads KGHDR; CDR2 reads SFDVKD.

This clonotype was counted between two and nine times. The chain has TRBV11-3 and TRBJ2-5; D is ambiguous. The V and J ends lost 1 base and 1 base respectively, with 1 base between them. This CDR3 has 12 amino acids. Germline V gene sequence: CDR1 SGHNT, CDR2 YENEEA. In DNA, the CDR3 is TGTGCCAGCAGCTTAGTCCAAGAGACCCAGTACTTC. Translation: CASSLVQETQYF.

This clonotype was observed a few times. The chain joins TRBV20-1 to TRBJ2-7, with TRBD1 identical over 8 bases. This CDR3 region has 15 residues. Germline trimming cut 3 bases from V and 3 bases from J; bases unmatched to any gene: 10. CDR1 DFQATT and CDR2 SNEGSKA come from the germline V gene (reference sequence). CDR3 residues: CSASPGQGLGYEQYF. The CDR3 DNA follows: TGCAGTGCTAGCCCTGGACAGGGCCTCGGCTACGAGCAGTACTTC.

This clonotype has at least ten counts. Compared with germline, one end of the junction differs, possibly owing to a read error. This chain connects TRBV28 to TRBJ1-1, with a weak D call TRBD1 (6 bases). Per the germline V gene, CDR1 is MDHEN and CDR2 is SYDVKM. This CDR3 is built from 14 residues. CDR3 bases: TGTGCCAGCAGAGGAGTGGCTCTGGGGGCTGACGCTTTCTTT. It specifies CASRGVALGADAFF. Drawing the rest from reference TRBV28 and TRBJ1-1, the complete variable domain is DVKVTQSSRYLVKRTGEKVFLECVQDMDHENMFWYRQDPGLGLRLIYFSYDVKMKEKGDIPEGYSVSREKKERFSLILESASTNQTSMYLCASRGVALGADAFFGQGTRLTVV.

V gene TRBV5-1 combines with J gene TRBJ1-5, with D hard to call. This CDR3 contains 14 residues. The germline V and J ends were trimmed by 2 bases and 0 bases, with 6 bases remaining between them. Germline CDR1 and CDR2: SGHRS and YFSETQ. The CDR3 coding sequence is TGCGCCAGCAGCTTTCTAGATAGCAATCAGCCCCAGCATTTT. Translated, it gives CASSFLDSNQPQHF.

The chain employs TRBV9 and TRBJ2-1, with no clear D. CDR1 SGDLS and CDR2 YYNGEE come from the germline V gene. Trimming cost V 0 bases and J 9 bases, with 13 bases left between them. This CDR3 spans 14 amino acids. The CDR3 nucleotides read TGTGCCAGCAGCGTAGATCCAGTTCCTAGTGAGCAGTTCTTC. Translating it yields CASSVDPVPSEQFF. Variable domain in full (rest from reference TRBV9 and TRBJ2-1): DSGVTQTPKHLITATGQRVTLRCSPRSGDLSVYWYQQSLDQGLQFLIQYYNGEERAKGNILERFSAQQFPDLHSELNLSSLELGDSALYFCASSVDPVPSEQFFGPGTRLTVL.

The CDR3 DNA sequence: TGCGCCAGCAGCCAAGATTGGAGCGGGAGGGATTACAATGAGCAGTTCTTC. This translates into CASSQDWSGRDYNEQFF. The V gene is TRBV4-3, the J gene TRBJ2-1; TRBD2 agrees at 10 bases. Looked up from germline, CDR1 is LGHNA and CDR2 is YSLEER. Trimming took 0 bases from V and 4 from J; bases not matched to a gene: 6. The CDR3 totals 17 residues.

This clonotype was seen a few times. The CDR3 reads CASSLVRNSLNTEAFF. In DNA, the CDR3 is TGCGCCAGCAGCTTGGTCAGGAACAGCCTGAACACTGAAGCTTTCTTT. The chain combines TRBV5-1 with TRBJ1-1, with D unresolved. The CDR3 covers 16 residues. Trimming shortened V by 0 bases and J by 0 bases, and 12 bases separated the two germline ends. Germline values: CDR1 SGHRS, CDR2 YFSETQ.

This clonotype is categorized as medium-sized. The chain links TRBV12-3 or TRBV12-4 to TRBJ1-1; the D gene is possibly TRBD1 (5 bases). This CDR3 is built from 15 residues. Trimming stripped 2 bases from V and 0 bases from J, with 10 bases between. The CDR3 sequence: CASSLQGGLNTEAFF. CDR3 DNA: TGTGCCAGCAGTTTACAGGGAGGGTTGAACACTGAAGCTTTCTTT.

The chain combines TRBV6-5 with TRBJ1-2; the match to TRBD1 covers 8 bases. After removal of 6 bases from V and 5 bases from J, the junction contained 5 bases not matched to a gene. The CDR3 has 13 residues. Germline lookup yields CDR1 MNHEY and CDR2 SVGAGI. CDR3 sequence: CASRDREMYGYTF. The CDR3 region has the DNA TGTGCCAGCAGGGACAGGGAGATGTATGGCTACACCTTC.

The table lists this clonotype with many counts. The J gene is TRBJ2-1, the V gene TRBV20-1; 12 nucleotides agree with TRBD2. CDR1 DFQATT and CDR2 SNEGSKA come from the germline V gene (reference sequence). V dropped 1 base and J dropped 8; count of bases not matched to a gene: 9. The CDR3 runs to 16 residues. The CDR3 DNA sequence: TGCAGTGCTAGAGCCCGGGGGCCTAGCGGGGGGGATGAGCAGTTCTTC. Protein: CSARARGPSGGDEQFF.